This T cell receptor beta chain was recorded in a study of T cell repertoires in aging, cancer and after chemotherapy. Multiplex touch-down PCR with TRB-A/B primers amplified rearranged V-D-J TRB sequences. From the multiplex PCR reads, TCRdb called clonotypes with MiXCR, one entry per CDR3 protein. Of a few thousand distinct CDR3 sequences listed, roughly 42% were seen once; the top ten hold around 5%. The template was genomic DNA from peripheral blood, not RNA. With 2 bases clipped from V and 4 bases from J, the junction kept 9 bases outside the gene matches. Germline V lookup: CDR1 DFQATT, CDR2 SNEGSKA (reference sequence). CDR3 size: 16 residues.

What was sequenced was blood. The chain couples TRBV20-1 to TRBJ1-1; 11 nucleotides line up with TRBD1. The TCR sequence derives from a human donor with a solid tumor. In DNA, the CDR3 is TGCAGTGCTAGACCCTCGGACAGGGGGCGAATCACTGAAGCTTTCTTT. It encodes CSARPSDRGRITEAFF.